This T cell receptor beta chain was identified during a study of blood T cell repertoires in COVID-19. Study overall: Acute-phase and convalescent COVID-19 samples originated in the United States, Italy and Spain.

The V gene's germline CDR1 is SEHNR and CDR2 FQNEAQ (reference sequence). There are 15 residues in the CDR3. V shed 7 bases, J shed 6 bases, and the junction held 11 bases outside the gene matches. Only in-frame clones appear in the TCRdb table, and some are missing; sequencing was by immunoSEQ multiplex PCR. The sample contains under 250,000 clones, about 84% of which appear only once. The receptor's source is an elderly man with acute or convalescent COVID-19. Sequenced material: peripheral blood. This chain links TRBV7-9 with TRBJ2-1; TRBD2 aligns across 8 bases. The CDR3 loop is CASTLLAGGSNEQFF. CDR3 DNA sequence: TGTGCCAGCACCCTTTTGGCGGGGGGTTCCAATGAGCAGTTCTTC.